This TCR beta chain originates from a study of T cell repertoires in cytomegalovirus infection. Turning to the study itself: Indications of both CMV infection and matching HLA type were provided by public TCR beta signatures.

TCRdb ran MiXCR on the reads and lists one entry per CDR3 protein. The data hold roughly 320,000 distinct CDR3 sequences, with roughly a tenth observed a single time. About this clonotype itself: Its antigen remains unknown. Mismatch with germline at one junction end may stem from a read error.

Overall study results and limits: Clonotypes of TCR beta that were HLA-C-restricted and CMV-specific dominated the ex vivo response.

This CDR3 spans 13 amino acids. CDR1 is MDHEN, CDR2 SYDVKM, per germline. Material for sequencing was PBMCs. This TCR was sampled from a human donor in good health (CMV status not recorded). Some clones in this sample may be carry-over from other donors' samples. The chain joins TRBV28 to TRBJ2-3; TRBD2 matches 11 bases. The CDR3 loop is CASSLLPSGGLWF. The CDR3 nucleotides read TGTGCCAGCAGTTTATTGCCTAGCGGGGGGCTTTGGTTT.